This TCR beta chain was identified during a study of blood T cell repertoires in COVID-19. This CDR3 comprises 14 residues. The V segment lost 5 bases and the J segment 4 bases; nucleotides outside the gene matches: 4. Germline CDR1 is MNHEY and CDR2 is SMNVEV (reference sequence). Sequencing used immunoSEQ multiplex PCR; TCRdb keeps in-frame clones, though not all of them. The sample has 200,000 to 250,000 clones, about 88% seen once; the top ten hold about a sixth. The TCR originated in a man aged 45-65 years with COVID-19, enrolled during active disease. Material: peripheral blood. The chain uses TRBV27 and TRBJ1-4, with 7 nucleotides matching TRBD1. CDR3 sequence reads: CASSSRDSNEKLFF. CDR3 DNA sequence: TGTGCCAGCAGTAGCCGGGACAGTAATGAAAAACTGTTTTTT.